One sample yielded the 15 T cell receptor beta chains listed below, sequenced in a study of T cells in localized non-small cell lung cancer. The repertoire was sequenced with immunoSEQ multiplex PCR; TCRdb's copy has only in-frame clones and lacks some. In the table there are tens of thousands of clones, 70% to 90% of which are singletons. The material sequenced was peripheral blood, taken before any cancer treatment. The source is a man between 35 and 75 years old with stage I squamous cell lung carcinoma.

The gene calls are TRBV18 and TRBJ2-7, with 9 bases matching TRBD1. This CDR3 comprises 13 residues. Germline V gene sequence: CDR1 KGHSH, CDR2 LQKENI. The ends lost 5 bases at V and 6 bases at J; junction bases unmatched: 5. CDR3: CASSGSQGAEQYF. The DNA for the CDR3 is TGTGCCAGCTCAGGTTCACAGGGGGCCGAGCAGTACTTC.

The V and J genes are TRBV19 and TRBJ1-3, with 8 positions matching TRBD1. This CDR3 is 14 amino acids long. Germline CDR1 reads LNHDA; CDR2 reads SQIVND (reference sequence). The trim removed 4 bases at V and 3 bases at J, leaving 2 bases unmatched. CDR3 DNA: TGTGCCAGTAGTACGGACAGGGTTGGAAACACCATATATTTT. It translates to CASSTDRVGNTIYF.

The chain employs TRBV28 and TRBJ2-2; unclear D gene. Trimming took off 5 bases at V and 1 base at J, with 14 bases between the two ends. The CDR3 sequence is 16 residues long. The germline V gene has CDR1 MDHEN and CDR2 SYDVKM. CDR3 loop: CASSLLNDGNTGELFF. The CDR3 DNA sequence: TGTGCCAGCAGTCTATTAAATGACGGGAACACCGGGGAGCTGTTTTTT.

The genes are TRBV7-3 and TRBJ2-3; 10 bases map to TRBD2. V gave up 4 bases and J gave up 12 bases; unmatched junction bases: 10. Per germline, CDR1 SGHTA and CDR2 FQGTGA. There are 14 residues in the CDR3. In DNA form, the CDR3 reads TGTGCCAGCAGCTACTCCGGGACTAGCGTCCCACAGTATTTT. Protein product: CASSYSGTSVPQYF.

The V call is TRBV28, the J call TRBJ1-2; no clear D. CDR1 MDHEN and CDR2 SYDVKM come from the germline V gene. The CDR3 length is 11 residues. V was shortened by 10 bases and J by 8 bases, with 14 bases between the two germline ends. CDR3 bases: TGTGCCACTAACGGATTGGGCGGCTACACCTTC. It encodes CATNGLGGYTF.

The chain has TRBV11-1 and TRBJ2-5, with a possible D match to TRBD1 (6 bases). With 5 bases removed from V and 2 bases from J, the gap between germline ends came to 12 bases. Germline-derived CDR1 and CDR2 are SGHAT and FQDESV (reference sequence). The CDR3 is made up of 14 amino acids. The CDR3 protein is CASSPDSPQETQYF. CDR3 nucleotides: TGTGCCAGCAGCCCGGACAGCCCGCAAGAGACCCAGTACTTC.

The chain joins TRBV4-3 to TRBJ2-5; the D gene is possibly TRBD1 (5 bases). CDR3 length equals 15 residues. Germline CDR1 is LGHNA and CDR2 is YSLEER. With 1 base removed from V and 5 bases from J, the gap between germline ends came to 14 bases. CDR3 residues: CASSQGGHSGETQYF. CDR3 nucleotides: TGCGCCAGCAGCCAAGGAGGACACTCAGGGGAGACCCAGTACTTC.

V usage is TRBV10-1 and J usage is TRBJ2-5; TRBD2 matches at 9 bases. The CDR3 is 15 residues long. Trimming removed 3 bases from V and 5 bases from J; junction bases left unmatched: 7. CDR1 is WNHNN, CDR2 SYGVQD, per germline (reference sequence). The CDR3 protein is CASSDGSGSGETQYF. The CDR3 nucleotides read TGCGCCAGCAGTGATGGTAGCGGGAGCGGGGAGACCCAGTACTTC.

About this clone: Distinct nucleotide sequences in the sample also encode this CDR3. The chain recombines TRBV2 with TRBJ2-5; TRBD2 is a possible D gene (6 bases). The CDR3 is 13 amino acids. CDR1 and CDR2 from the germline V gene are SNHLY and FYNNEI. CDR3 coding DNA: TGTGCTAGTCAAAGGGCCGGGGGAGAGACCCAGTACTTC. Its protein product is CASQRAGGETQYF.

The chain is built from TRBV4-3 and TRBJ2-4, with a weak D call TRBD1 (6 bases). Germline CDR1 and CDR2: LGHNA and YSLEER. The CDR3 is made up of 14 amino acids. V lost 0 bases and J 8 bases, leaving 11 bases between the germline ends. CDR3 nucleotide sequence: TGCGCCAGCAGCCAAGATCCAAAGGGGGACATTCAGTACTTC. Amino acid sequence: CASSQDPKGDIQYF.

The CDR3 reads CAWRTGVGYGYTF. CDR3 sequence (DNA): TGTGCCTGGCGGACAGGGGTGGGCTATGGCTACACCTTC. This chain uses TRBV30 with TRBJ1-2; 9 bases fit TRBD1. V dropped 5 bases and J dropped 4; count of bases not matched to a gene: 5. Germline V gene data show CDR1 as GTSNPN and CDR2 as SVGIG (reference sequence). CDR3 length: 13 amino acids.

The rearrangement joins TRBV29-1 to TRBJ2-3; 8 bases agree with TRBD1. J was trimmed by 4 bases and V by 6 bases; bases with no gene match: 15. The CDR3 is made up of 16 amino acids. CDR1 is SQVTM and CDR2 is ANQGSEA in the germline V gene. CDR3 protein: CSVPFVETGDPDTQYF. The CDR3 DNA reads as TGCAGCGTCCCCTTTGTCGAGACAGGGGATCCAGATACGCAGTATTTT.

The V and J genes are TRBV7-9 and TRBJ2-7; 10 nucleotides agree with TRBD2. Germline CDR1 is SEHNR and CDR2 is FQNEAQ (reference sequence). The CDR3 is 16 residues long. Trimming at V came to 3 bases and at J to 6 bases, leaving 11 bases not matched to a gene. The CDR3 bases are TGTGCCAGCAGCTTGAGTCTAGCGGGAGCACTTGCCGAGCAGTACTTC. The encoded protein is CASSLSLAGALAEQYF.

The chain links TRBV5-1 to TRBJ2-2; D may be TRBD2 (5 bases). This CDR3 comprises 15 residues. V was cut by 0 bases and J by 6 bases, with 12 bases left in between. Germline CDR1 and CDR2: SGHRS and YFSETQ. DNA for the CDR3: TGCGCCAGCAGCTTGGGGACTCTCGGGGCCGGGGAGCTGTTTTTT. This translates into CASSLGTLGAGELFF.

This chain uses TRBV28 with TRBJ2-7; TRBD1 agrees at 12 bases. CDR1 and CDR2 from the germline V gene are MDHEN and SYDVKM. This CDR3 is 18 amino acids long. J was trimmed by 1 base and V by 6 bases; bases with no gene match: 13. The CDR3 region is CASRGQGAPSGLSYEQYF. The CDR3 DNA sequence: TGTGCCAGCAGGGGACAGGGGGCGCCTAGCGGATTATCCTACGAGCAGTACTTC. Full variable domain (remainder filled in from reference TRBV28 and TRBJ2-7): DVKVTQSSRYLVKRTGEKVFLECVQDMDHENMFWYRQDPGLGLRLIYFSYDVKMKEKGDIPEGYSVSREKKERFSLILESASTNQTSMYLCASRGQGAPSGLSYEQYFGPGTRLTVT.